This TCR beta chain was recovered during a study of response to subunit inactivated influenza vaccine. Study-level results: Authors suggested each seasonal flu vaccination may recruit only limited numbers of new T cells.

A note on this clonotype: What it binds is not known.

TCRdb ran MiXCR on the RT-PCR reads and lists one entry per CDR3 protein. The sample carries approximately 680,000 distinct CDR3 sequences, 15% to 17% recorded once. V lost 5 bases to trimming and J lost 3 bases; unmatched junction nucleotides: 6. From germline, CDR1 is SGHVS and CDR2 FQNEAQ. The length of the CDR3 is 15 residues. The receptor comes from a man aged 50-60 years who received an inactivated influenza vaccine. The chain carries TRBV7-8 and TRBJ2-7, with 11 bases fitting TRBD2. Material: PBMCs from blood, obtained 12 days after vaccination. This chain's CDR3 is CASSLSTSGVYEQYF. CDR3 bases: TGTGCCAGCAGCCTATCGACTAGCGGGGTCTACGAGCAGTACTTC.